The 3 T cell receptor beta chains below all came from one sample that was sequenced in a study of T cell changes during pregnancy in multiple sclerosis. Profiling relied on immunoSEQ multiplex PCR, and the TCRdb table lists in-frame clones only, not all of them. The sample lists under 75,000 clones, about 93% seen once, with 2.5% to 4% in the top ten. The specimen was CD8+ T cells from peripheral blood mononuclear cells, collected in the second trimester of pregnancy. The receptor source for this set is a female donor with multiple sclerosis, enrolled in a pregnancy study.

This clone showed up just once. The V gene is TRBV4-2, the J gene TRBJ2-1, with TRBD2 identical over 14 bases. Germline V CDR1 and CDR2: LGHNA, YNFKEQ. The CDR3 loop spans 19 amino acids. J was trimmed by 5 bases and V by 4 bases; bases with no gene match: 13. This chain's CDR3 is CASSPTVATSGRVNNEQFF. The CDR3 DNA is TGTGCCAGCAGCCCCACGGTTGCGACTAGCGGGAGGGTGAACAATGAGCAGTTCTTC.

The chain couples TRBV25-1 to TRBJ2-7; D may be TRBD1 (6 bases). The CDR3 sequence is 13 residues long. The germline CDR1 and CDR2 sequences are MGHDK and SYGVNS. Trimming removed 0 bases from V and 6 bases from J, with 9 bases in between. The chain's CDR3 is CASSEYGQREQYF. The DNA of the CDR3 is TGTGCCAGCAGTGAATACGGACAGCGCGAGCAGTACTTC.

The genes are TRBV30 and TRBJ1-5; tentatively, D is TRBD1 (5 bases). Per the germline V gene, CDR1 is GTSNPN and CDR2 is SVGIG (reference sequence). The CDR3 sequence is 17 residues long. V lost 1 base to trimming and J lost 0 bases, with 16 bases between them. CDR3 sequence (DNA): TGTGCCTGGAGTGCGGACATCGGATATTATAGCAATCAGCCCCAGCATTTT. This sequence encodes CAWSADIGYYSNQPQHF.